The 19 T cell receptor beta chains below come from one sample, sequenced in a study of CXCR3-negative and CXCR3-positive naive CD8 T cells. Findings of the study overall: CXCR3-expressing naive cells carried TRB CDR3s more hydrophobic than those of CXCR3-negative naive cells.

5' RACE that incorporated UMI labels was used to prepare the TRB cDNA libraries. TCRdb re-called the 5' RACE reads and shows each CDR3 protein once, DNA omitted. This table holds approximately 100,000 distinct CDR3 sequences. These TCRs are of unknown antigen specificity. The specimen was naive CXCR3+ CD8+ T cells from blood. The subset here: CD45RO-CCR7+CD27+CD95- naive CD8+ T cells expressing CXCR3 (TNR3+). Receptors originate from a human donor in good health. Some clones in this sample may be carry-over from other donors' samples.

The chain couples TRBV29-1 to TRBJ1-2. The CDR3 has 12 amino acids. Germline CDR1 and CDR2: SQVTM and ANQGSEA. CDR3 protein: CSAVGANYGYTF.

The CDR3 loop is CASSEYSSGSTDTQYF. V usage is TRBV27 and J usage is TRBJ2-3; TCRdb's assignment of TRBD2 cannot be checked, as there is no DNA. CDR1 is MNHEY, CDR2 SMNVEV, per germline (reference sequence). CDR3 size: 16 residues.

CDR3 amino acids: CASSMTSGGPETQYF. This chain joins TRBV19 and TRBJ2-5; there is no DNA to check the TCRdb D call of TRBD1. Germline values: CDR1 LNHDA, CDR2 SQIVND (reference sequence). The CDR3 covers 15 residues.

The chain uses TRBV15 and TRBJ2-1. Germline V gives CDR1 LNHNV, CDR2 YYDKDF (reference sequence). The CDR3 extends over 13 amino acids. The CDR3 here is CATSRNPYNEQFF.

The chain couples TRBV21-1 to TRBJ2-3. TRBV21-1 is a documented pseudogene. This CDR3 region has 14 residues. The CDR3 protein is CASSKSHGTDTQYF.

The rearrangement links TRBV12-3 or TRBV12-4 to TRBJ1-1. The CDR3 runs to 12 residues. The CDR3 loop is CASRGRRSEAFF.

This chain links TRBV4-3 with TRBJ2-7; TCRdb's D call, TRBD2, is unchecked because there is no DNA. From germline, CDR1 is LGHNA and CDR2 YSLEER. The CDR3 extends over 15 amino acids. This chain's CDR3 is CASSQDKAGSYEQYF.

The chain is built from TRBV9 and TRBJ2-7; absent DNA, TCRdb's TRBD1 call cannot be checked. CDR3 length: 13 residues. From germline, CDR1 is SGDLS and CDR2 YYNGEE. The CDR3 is CASSATDPGEQYF.

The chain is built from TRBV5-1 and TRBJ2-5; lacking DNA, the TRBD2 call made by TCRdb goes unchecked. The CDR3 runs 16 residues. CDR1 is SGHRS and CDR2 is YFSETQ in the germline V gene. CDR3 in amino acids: CASSLSGTRLRETQYF.

The CDR3 region is CSARDPAGSSYEQYF. The chain links TRBV20-1 to TRBJ2-7; there is no DNA to check the TCRdb D call of TRBD2. CDR1 is DFQATT and CDR2 is SNEGSKA in the germline V gene (reference sequence). The CDR3 runs to 15 residues.

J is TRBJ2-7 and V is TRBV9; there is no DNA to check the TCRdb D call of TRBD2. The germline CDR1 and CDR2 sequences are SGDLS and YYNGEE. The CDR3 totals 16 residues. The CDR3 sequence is CASSVSRDSPSYEQYF.

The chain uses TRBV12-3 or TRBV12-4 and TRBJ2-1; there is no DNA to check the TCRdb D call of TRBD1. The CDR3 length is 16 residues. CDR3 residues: CASSLFSGQGGIEQFF.

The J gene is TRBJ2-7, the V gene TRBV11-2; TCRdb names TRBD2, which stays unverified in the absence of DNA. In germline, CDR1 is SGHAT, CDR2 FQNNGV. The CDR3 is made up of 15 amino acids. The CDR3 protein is CASSLGLEGFYEQYF.

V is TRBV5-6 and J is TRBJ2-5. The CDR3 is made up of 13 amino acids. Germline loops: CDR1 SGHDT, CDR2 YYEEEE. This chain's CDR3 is CASSLRNQETQYF.

This CDR3 is CASSWRSGRPSYEQYF. The chain carries TRBV7-9 and TRBJ2-7; lacking DNA, the TRBD2 call made by TCRdb goes unchecked. The CDR3 runs 16 residues. Per the germline V gene, CDR1 is SEHNR and CDR2 is FQNEAQ (reference sequence).

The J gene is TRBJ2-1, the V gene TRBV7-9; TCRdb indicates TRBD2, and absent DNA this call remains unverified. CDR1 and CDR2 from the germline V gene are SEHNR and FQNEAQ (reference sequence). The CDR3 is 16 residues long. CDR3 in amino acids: CASSSTSGGAYNEQFF.

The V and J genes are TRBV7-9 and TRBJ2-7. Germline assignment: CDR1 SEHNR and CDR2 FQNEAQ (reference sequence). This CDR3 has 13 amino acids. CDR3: CASSLVASYEQYF.

The chain's CDR3 is CASSVGRSYYGYTF. The chain employs TRBV6-2 or TRBV6-3 and TRBJ1-2. The CDR3 runs 14 residues. Germline assignment: CDR1 MNHEY and CDR2 SVGEGT.

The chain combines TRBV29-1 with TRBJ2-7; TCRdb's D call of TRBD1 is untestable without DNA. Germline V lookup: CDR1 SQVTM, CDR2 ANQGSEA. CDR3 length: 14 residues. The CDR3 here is CSVYGQGGPYEQYF.